What follows describes a single TCR beta chain. The entry originates in a study of blood T cells in healthy people across ages. The CDR3 covers 16 residues. CDR1 is SGHRS, CDR2 YFSETQ, per germline. Trimming cost V 0 bases and J 1 base; bases outside gene matches: 5. Alongside a J-beta primer mix, a sample-barcoded 5' primer served in a second PCR lasting roughly 6 to 11 cycles. Every sample gave at least 3 million paired-end reads containing CDR3. TCRdb redid the calling of the 5' RACE reads with MiXCR, one entry per CDR3 protein. The sample includes 750,000 or so distinct CDR3 sequences, approximately 25% of them seen just once. In addition, the sample was reused for a study of T cells of mothers and their children.

This rearrangement joins TRBV5-1 to TRBJ2-5, with 8 bases fitting TRBD2. The sample taken for sequencing was blood. This clonotype was sampled from a boy younger than 18 in good health. CDR3 coding DNA: TGCGCCAGCAGCTTGGTGGGCGGGGGGATCCAAGAGACCCAGTACTTC. Translated: CASSLVGGGIQETQYF.